The rows below give T cell receptor beta chains drawn from one sample of a study of neurological immune-mediated disorders. Using its own MiXCR run on the 5' RACE reads, TCRdb lists one record per CDR3 protein. In the table there are some 45,000 distinct CDR3 sequences, around 13% of which are singletons. The material sequenced was PBMCs. All receptors come from a male donor with HTLV-1-associated myelopathy (HAM/TSP). Each CDR3 is given with its conserved first and last residue. A D gene is named only where the DNA matches it firmly. Expanded clones get a size class; other rows say once, few or many, or leave the size out.

j_gene,v_gene,abundance,d_gene,CDR3nt,CDR3aa
TRBJ1-4,TRBV9,many,-,TGTGCCAGCAGCTTCCGGGGGGGCGTTGATGAAAAACTGTTTTTT,CASSFRGGVDEKLFF
TRBJ2-7,TRBV6-2/TRBV6-3,few,TRBD1,TGTGCCAGCAGTTTTACCCAGGGGGCTCACGAGCAGTACTTC,CASSFTQGAHEQYF
TRBJ2-3,TRBV3-1,many,-,TGTGCCAGCAGCCAAGACATGATCACAGATACGCAGTATTTT,CASSQDMITDTQYF
TRBJ2-3,TRBV12-3/TRBV12-4,many,-,TGTGCCAGCAGTTTTCGGGGACTGGACCCCGGAGATACGCAGTATTTT,CASSFRGLDPGDTQYF
TRBJ1-6,TRBV10-3,many,-,TGTGCCATCCGGAGCTCCTATAATTCACCCCTCCACTTT,CAIRSSYNSPLHF
TRBJ2-1,TRBV3-1,many,TRBD1,TGTGCCAGCAGCCAAGAACCGGGACAGTACAATGAGCAGTTCTTC,CASSQEPGQYNEQFF
TRBJ2-5,TRBV5-1,many,TRBD2,TGCGCCAGCAGCGACACGGGAGGAGGAGAGACCCAGTACTTC,CASSDTGGGETQYF
TRBJ2-3,TRBV5-1,many,TRBD1,TGCGCCAGCAGCCGTGGACAGGTGAGGACATCGAATACGCAGTATTTT,CASSRGQVRTSNTQYF
TRBJ1-5,TRBV20-1,few,-,TGCAGTGCTAGAGGCGGGATCATGGAGCAGCCCCAGCATTTT,CSARGGIMEQPQHF
TRBJ2-3,TRBV5-1,many,-,TGCGCCAGCAGCCCCCCAGGGTCAGATACGCAGTATTTT,CASSPPGSDTQYF
TRBJ2-1,TRBV20-1,many,TRBD1,TGCAGCTCCCGGGACAGGGGGATGGTGCAGTTCTTC,CSSRDRGMVQFF
TRBJ2-6,TRBV6-2/TRBV6-3,many,-,TGTGCCAGCAGTTCTAGCCCGGGTCCTGGGGCCAACGTCCTGACTTTC,CASSSSPGPGANVLTF
TRBJ1-3,TRBV6-5,many,-,TGTGCCAGCAGTTACTCCCCGGGACAAGAAAACACCATATATTTT,CASSYSPGQENTIYF
TRBJ2-1,TRBV5-1,many,TRBD1,TGCGCCAGCAGCCCCGGGACAGGGCTTGGCAATGAGCAGTTCTTC,CASSPGTGLGNEQFF
TRBJ1-2,TRBV29-1,many,TRBD1,TGCAGCGTGCGACAGGGGGCGGATGGCTACACCTTC,CSVRQGADGYTF
TRBJ2-1,TRBV7-2,many,-,TGTGCCAGCAGCCCCTGGACTGCTAATGAGCAGTTCTTC,CASSPWTANEQFF
TRBJ2-5,TRBV4-3,many,-,TGCGCCAGCAGCCAAGCCAGAGAGTTTTTAGAGACCCAGTACTTC,CASSQAREFLETQYF
TRBJ2-5,TRBV7-9,many,TRBD2,TGTGCCAGCAGCCCCGTTATGGGGGGGGAAGAGACCCAGTACTTC,CASSPVMGGEETQYF
TRBJ2-7,TRBV5-1,many,-,TGCGCCAGCAGTGTGGTCGGCCAAGCCTACGAGCAGTACTTC,CASSVVGQAYEQYF
TRBJ1-2,TRBV28,-,-,TGTGCCAGCTGTTTATTGCCCGGGGGACGTGGCTACACCTTC,CASCLLPGGRGYTF